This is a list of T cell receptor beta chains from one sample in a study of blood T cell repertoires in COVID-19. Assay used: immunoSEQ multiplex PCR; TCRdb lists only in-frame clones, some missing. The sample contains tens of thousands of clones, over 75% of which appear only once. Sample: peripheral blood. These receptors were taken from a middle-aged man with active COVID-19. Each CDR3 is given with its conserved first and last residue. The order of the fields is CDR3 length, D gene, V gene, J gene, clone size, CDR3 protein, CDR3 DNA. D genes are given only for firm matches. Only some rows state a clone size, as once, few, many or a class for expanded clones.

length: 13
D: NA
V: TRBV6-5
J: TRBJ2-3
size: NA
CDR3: CAAEGPNTDTQYF
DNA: TGTGCCGCGGAGGGACCCAACACAGATACGCAGTATTTT

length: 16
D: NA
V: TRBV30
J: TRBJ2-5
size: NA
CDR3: CAWTLTSGEIGETQYF
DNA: TGTGCCTGGACCCTAACGAGTGGGGAGATTGGAGAGACCCAGTACTTC

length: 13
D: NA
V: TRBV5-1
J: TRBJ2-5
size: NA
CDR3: CASSRGAGETQYF
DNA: TGCGCCAGCAGTCGGGGAGCCGGAGAGACCCAGTACTTC

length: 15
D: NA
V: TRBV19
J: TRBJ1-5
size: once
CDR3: CASSIADNSNQPQHF
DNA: TGTGCCAGTAGTATTGCGGATAATAGCAATCAGCCCCAGCATTTT

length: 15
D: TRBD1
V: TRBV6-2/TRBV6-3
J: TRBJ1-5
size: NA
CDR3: CASSLTGTGRQPQHF
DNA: TGTGCCAGCAGCCTGACCGGGACAGGAAGACAGCCCCAGCATTTT

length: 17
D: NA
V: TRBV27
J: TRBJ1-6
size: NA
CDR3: CASSRTPGSSYNSPLHF
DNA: TGTGCCAGCAGCCGAACCCCGGGGAGCTCCTATAATTCACCCCTCCACTTT

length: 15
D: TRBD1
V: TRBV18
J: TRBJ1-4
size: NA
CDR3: CASSPGVRGSEKLFF
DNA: TGTGCCAGCTCACCAGGGGTCAGGGGGAGCGAAAAACTGTTTTTT

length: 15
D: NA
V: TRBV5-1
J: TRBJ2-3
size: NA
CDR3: CASSLRVGGTDTQYF
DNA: TGCGCCAGCAGCTTGAGAGTCGGGGGCACAGATACGCAGTATTTT

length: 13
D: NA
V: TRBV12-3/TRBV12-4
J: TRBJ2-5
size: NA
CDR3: CASMVPDQETQYF
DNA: TGTGCCAGCATGGTTCCAGACCAAGAGACCCAGTACTTC

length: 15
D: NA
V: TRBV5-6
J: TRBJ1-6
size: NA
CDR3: CASSLIAPRSSPLHF
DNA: TGTGCCAGCAGCTTGATCGCCCCCAGGTCCTCACCCCTCCACTTT

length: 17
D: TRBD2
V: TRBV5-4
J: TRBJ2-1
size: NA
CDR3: CASSTGGGGASYNEQFF
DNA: TGTGCCAGCAGCACCGGCGGCGGGGGGGCCTCCTACAATGAGCAGTTCTTC

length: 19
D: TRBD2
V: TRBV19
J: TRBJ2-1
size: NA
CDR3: CASKGVTLAGGSRGDEQFF
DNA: TGTGCCAGTAAGGGGGTTACCCTAGCGGGAGGGAGCAGAGGCGATGAGCAGTTCTTC

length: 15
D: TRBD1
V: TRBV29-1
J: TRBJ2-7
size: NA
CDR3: CSVVKLGQGSYEQYF
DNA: TGCAGCGTTGTAAAGTTGGGACAGGGCAGCTACGAGCAGTACTTC

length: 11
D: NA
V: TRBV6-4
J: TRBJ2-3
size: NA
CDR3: CASSDYTTQYF
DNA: TGTGCCAGCAGTGACTACACCACGCAGTATTTT

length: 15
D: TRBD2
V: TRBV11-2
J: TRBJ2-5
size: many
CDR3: CASSPNAGGEETQYF
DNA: TGTGCCAGCAGCCCCAATGCTGGGGGGGAAGAGACCCAGTACTTC

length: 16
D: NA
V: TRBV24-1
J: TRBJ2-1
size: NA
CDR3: CATSDTKGEPYNEQFF
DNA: TGTGCCACCAGTGATACCAAGGGGGAGCCCTACAATGAGCAGTTCTTC

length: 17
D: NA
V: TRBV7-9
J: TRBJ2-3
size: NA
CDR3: CASSQQDRERGTDTQYF
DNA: TGTGCCAGCAGCCAGCAGGACAGAGAGAGAGGCACAGATACGCAGTATTTT

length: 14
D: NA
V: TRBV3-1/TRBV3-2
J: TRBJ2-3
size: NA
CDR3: CASSQDIPPDTQYF
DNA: TGTGCCAGCAGCCAAGATATTCCCCCAGATACGCAGTATTTT

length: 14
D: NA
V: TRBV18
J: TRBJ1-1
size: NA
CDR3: CASSPGSTNTEAFF
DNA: TGTGCCAGCTCACCAGGGAGTACCAACACTGAAGCTTTCTTT

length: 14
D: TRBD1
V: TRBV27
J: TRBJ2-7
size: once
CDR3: CASRPDRGLGEQYF
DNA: TGTGCCAGCAGGCCCGACAGGGGGCTTGGCGAGCAGTACTTC

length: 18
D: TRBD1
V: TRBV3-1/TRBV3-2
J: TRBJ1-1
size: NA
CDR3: CASSHSKQGARSNTEAFF
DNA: TGTGCCAGCAGCCATTCCAAGCAGGGGGCAAGGAGTAACACTGAAGCTTTCTTT

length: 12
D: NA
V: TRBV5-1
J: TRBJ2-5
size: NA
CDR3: CASSSPGETQYF
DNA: TGCGCCAGCAGCTCCCCGGGGGAGACCCAGTACTTC

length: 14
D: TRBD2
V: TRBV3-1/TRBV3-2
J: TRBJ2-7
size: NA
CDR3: CASSQDSTGGEQYF
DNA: TGTGCCAGCAGCCAAGATTCCACGGGGGGCGAGCAGTACTTC

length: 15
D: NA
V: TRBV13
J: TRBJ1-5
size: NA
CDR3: CASSLREEGNQPQHF
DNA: TGTGCCAGCAGCTTGAGGGAGGAGGGCAATCAGCCCCAGCATTTT

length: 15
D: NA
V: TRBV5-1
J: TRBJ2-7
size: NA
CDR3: CASSSGQSLLGEQYF
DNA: TGCGCCAGCAGCTCAGGACAGTCCTTATTGGGGGAGCAGTACTTC

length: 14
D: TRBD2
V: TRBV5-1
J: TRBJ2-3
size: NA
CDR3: CASSSGTSADTQYF
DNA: TGCGCCAGCAGCTCCGGGACTAGTGCAGATACGCAGTATTTT

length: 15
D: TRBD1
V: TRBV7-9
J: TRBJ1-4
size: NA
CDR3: CASSPNTGGGEKLFF
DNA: TGTGCCAGCAGCCCTAATACAGGGGGAGGTGAAAAACTGTTTTTT

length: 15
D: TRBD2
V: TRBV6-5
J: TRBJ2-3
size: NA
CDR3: CASSLRLASTDTQYF
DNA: TGTGCCAGCAGTTTGAGACTAGCCTCCACAGATACGCAGTATTTT

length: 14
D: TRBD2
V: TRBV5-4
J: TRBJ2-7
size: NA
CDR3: CASSTAGDFYEQYF
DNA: TGTGCCAGCAGCACTGCGGGGGATTTCTACGAGCAGTACTTC

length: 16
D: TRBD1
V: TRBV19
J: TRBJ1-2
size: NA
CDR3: CASSIPLTGENYGYTF
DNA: TGTGCCAGTAGTATCCCCCTGACAGGGGAGAACTATGGCTACACCTTC

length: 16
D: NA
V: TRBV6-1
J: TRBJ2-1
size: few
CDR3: CASSEVYRVQYNEQFF
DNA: TGTGCCAGCAGTGAAGTATACAGGGTACAATACAATGAGCAGTTCTTC

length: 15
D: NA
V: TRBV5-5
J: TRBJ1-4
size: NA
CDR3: CASSLGDIWREKLFF
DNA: TGTGCCAGCAGCTTAGGGGACATTTGGCGGGAAAAACTGTTTTTT

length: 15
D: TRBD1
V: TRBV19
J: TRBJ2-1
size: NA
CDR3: CASSTGQGLYNEQFF
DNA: TGTGCCAGTAGCACAGGACAGGGCCTCTACAATGAGCAGTTCTTC

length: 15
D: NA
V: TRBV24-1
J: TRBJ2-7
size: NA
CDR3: CATSDRTRISYEQYF
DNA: TGTGCCACCAGTGATAGGACACGGATTAGCTACGAGCAGTACTTC

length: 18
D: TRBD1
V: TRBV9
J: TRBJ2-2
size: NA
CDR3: CASSVEGAGQENTGELFF
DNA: TGTGCCAGCAGCGTAGAGGGCGCGGGACAGGAGAACACCGGGGAGCTGTTTTTT

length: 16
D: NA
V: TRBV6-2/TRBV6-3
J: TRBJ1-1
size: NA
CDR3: CASSGWGAGENTEAFF
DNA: TGTGCCAGCAGTGGCTGGGGGGCGGGGGAGAACACTGAAGCTTTCTTT

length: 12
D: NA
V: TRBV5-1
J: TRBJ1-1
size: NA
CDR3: CASSLDPGRAFF
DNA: TGCGCCAGCAGCTTGGATCCAGGGAGGGCTTTCTTT

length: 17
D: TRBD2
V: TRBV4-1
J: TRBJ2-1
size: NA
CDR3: CASSQGPSGVTYNEQFF
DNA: TGCGCCAGCAGCCAAGGCCCTAGCGGGGTAACTTACAATGAGCAGTTCTTC

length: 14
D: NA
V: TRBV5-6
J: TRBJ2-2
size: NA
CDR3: CASSQPRATGELFF
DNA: TGTGCCAGCAGCCAACCACGAGCAACCGGGGAGCTGTTTTTT

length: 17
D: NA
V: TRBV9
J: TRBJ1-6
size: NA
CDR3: CASSVGGVSSYNSPLHF
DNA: TGTGCCAGCAGCGTAGGGGGGGTAAGCTCCTATAATTCACCCCTCCACTTT

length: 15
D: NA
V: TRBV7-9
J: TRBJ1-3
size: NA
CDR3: CASSNQGSSGNTIYF
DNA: TGTGCCAGCAGCAACCAGGGCAGCTCTGGAAACACCATATATTTT

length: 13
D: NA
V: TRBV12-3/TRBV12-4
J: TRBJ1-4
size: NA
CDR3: CASSLAGREKLFF
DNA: TGTGCCAGCAGTTTAGCGGGCAGGGAAAAACTGTTTTTT

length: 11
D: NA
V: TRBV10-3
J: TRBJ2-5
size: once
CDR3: CAISDGETQYF
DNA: TGTGCCATCAGTGACGGAGAGACCCAGTACTTC

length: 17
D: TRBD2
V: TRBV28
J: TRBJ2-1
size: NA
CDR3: CASSDLLPLSGREEQFF
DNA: TGTGCCAGCAGCGATCTCTTACCCCTTAGCGGGAGGGAAGAGCAGTTCTTC

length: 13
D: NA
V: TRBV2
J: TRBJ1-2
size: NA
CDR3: CASRPAPAGGYTF
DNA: TGTGCCAGCAGACCTGCCCCGGCGGGGGGCTACACCTTC

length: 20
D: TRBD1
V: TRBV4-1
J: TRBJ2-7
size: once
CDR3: CASSQEWGHRGPLKHYEQYF
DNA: TGCGCCAGCAGCCAAGAATGGGGGCACAGGGGGCCCCTGAAGCACTACGAGCAGTACTTC

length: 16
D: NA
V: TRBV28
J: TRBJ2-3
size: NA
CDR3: CASSSSSSGYTDTQYF
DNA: TGTGCCAGCAGCTCCTCCAGCAGCGGATACACAGATACGCAGTATTTT

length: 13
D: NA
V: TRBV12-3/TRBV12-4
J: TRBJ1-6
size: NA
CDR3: CASSGTSSSPLHF
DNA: TGTGCCAGCAGCGGGACATCTAGTTCACCCCTCCACTTT

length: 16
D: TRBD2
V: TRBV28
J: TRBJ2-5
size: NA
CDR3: CASSLEWSGSGETQYF
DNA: TGTGCCAGCAGTTTAGAATGGAGCGGGAGTGGAGAGACCCAGTACTTC

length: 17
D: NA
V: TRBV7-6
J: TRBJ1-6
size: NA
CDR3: CASSLAMAASYNSPLHF
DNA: TGTGCCAGCAGCTTAGCGATGGCAGCGTCCTATAATTCACCCCTCCACTTT

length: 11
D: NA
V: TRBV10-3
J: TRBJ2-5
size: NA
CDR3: CAISAGETQYF
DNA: TGTGCCATCAGTGCCGGGGAGACCCAGTACTTC

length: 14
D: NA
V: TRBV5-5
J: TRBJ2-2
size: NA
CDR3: CASSFQGNTGELFF
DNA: TGTGCCAGCAGCTTTCAGGGGAACACCGGGGAGCTGTTTTTT

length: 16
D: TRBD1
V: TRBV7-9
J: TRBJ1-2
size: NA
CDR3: CASSPGGTGRVYGYTF
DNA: TGTGCCAGCAGCCCTGGTGGGACAGGCAGGGTCTATGGCTACACCTTC

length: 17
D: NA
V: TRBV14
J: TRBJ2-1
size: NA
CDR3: CASSDHRDAATYNEQFF
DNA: TGTGCCAGCAGCGACCACAGGGATGCCGCTACCTACAATGAGCAGTTCTTC

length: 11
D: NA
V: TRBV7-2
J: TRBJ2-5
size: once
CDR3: CASSSKGAQYF
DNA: TGTGCCAGCAGCTCCAAAGGAGCCCAGTACTTC

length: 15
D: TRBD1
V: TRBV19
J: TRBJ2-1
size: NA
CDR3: CASIAGQGANNEQFF
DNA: TGTGCCAGTATCGCTGGGCAGGGGGCAAACAATGAGCAGTTCTTC

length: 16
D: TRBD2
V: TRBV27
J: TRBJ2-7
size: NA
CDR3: CASSFSSSGGGGEQYF
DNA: TGTGCCAGCAGTTTTTCTTCTAGCGGAGGAGGTGGTGAGCAGTACTTC

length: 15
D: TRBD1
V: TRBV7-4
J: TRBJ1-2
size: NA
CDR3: CASSLAETGRYGYTF
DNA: TGTGCCAGCAGCTTAGCTGAGACAGGGAGGTATGGCTACACCTTC

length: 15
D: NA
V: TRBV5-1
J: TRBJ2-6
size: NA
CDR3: CASQTIVSGANVLTF
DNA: TGCGCCAGCCAAACGATAGTCTCTGGGGCCAACGTCCTGACTTTC

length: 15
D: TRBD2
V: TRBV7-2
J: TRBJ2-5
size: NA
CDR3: CASSSPSGGRETQYF
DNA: TGTGCCAGCAGCTCTCCTAGCGGGGGGAGGGAGACCCAGTACTTC